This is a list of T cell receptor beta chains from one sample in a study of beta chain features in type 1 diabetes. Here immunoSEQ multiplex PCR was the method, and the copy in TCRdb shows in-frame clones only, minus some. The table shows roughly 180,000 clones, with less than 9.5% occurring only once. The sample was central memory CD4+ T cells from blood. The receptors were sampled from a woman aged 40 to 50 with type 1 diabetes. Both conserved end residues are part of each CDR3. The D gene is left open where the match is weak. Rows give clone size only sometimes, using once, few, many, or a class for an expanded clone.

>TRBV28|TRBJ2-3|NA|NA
CASQGPFDTDTQYF
TGTGCCTCCCAGGGGCCCTTTGACACAGATACGCAGTATTTT
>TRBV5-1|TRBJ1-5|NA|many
CASSLEAGPDQPQHF
TGCGCCAGCAGCTTGGAAGCGGGCCCGGATCAGCCCCAGCATTTT
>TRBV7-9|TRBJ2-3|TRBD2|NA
CASRPSSGTQYF
TGTGCCAGCAGGCCGTCTAGCGGTACGCAGTATTTT
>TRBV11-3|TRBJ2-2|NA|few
CASSLGTYTGELFF
TGTGCCAGCAGCCTAGGGACTTACACCGGGGAGCTGTTTTTT
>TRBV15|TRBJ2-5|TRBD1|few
CATSTSDRGQTQYF
TGTGCCACCAGCACTTCTGACAGGGGACAGACCCAGTACTTC
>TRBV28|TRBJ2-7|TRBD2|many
CASSSLAGVYEQYF
TGTGCCAGCAGTTCACTAGCGGGGGTCTACGAGCAGTACTTC
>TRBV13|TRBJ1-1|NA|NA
CASSLTGRDTEAFF
TGTGCCAGCAGCTTAACGGGCAGGGACACTGAAGCTTTCTTT
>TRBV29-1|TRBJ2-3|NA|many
CSVPSSTDTQYF
TGCAGCGTCCCCTCTAGCACAGATACGCAGTATTTT
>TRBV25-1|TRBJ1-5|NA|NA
CASSQGNQPQHF
TGTGCCAGCTCTCAGGGGAATCAGCCCCAGCATTTT
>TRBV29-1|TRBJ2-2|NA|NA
CSCSGIGGGELFF
TGCAGCTGTAGCGGAATAGGTGGGGGGGAGCTGTTTTTT
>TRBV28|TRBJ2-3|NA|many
CASSTGHSTDTQYF
TGTGCCAGCAGCACGGGACACAGCACAGATACGCAGTATTTT
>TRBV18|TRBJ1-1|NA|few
CASSPRAGGESEAFF
TGTGCCAGCTCACCACGGGCTGGCGGGGAGAGTGAAGCTTTCTTT
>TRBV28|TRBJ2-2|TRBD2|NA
CASSSWGGNSGSYTGELFF
TGTGCCAGCAGTTCATGGGGGGGAAATAGCGGGAGTTACACCGGGGAGCTGTTTTTT
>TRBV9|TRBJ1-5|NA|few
CASSVGTDNQPQHF
TGTGCCAGCAGCGTAGGAACAGACAATCAGCCCCAGCATTTT
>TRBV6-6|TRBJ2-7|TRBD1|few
CASRVGQGPIEQYF
TGTGCCAGCAGGGTTGGACAGGGGCCCATCGAGCAGTACTTC
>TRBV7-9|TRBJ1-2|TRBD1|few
CASSFGRGMGGYTF
TGTGCCAGCAGCTTTGGCAGGGGGATGGGTGGCTACACCTTC
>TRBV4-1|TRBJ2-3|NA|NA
CASSQGASTQYF
TGCGCCAGCAGCCAAGGAGCTTCTACGCAGTATTTT
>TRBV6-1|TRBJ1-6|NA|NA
CASPGDGEGSPLHF
TGTGCCAGCCCCGGAGACGGAGAGGGTTCACCCCTCCACTTT
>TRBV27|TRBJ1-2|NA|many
CASSKRQTSGYTF
TGTGCCAGCAGCAAGAGACAGACTAGTGGCTACACCTTC
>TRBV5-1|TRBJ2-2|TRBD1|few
CASSFRQGANTGELFF
TGCGCCAGCAGCTTCCGACAGGGGGCGAACACCGGGGAGCTGTTTTTT
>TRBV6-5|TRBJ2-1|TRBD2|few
CASSYSAGGFPEQFF
TGTGCCAGCAGTTACTCGGCGGGAGGTTTTCCTGAGCAGTTCTTC
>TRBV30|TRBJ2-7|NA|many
CAWSKGDPREQYF
TGTGCCTGGAGTAAGGGGGACCCTCGGGAGCAGTACTTC
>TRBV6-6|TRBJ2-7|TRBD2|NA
CASSLLAGEQYF
TGTGCCAGCAGTCTATTAGCGGGAGAGCAGTACTTC
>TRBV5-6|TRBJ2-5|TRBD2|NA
CASSLTVRGQETQYF
TGTGCCAGCAGCTTGACAGTGCGGGGGCAAGAGACCCAGTACTTC
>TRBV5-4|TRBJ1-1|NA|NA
CASRSGEIMNTEAFF
TGTGCCAGCAGAAGCGGCGAAATAATGAACACTGAAGCTTTCTTT
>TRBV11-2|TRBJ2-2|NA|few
CASSSGARGGELFF
TGTGCCAGCAGCTCAGGGGCGAGGGGCGGGGAGCTGTTTTTT
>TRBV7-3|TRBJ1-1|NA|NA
CASSPDSGTEAFF
TGTGCCAGCAGCCCGGATTCGGGCACTGAAGCTTTCTTT
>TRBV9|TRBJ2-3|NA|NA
CASSPRLGAVDTQYF
TGTGCCAGCAGCCCCCGGTTAGGTGCGGTAGATACGCAGTATTTT
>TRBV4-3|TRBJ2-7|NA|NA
CASSQERGEGYEQYF
TGCGCCAGCAGCCAAGAAAGGGGCGAAGGTTACGAGCAGTACTTC
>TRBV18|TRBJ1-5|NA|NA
CASSPGSDSNQPQHF
TGTGCCAGCTCACCCGGTTCAGACTCCAATCAGCCCCAGCATTTT
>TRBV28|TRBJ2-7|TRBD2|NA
CASSPLAGAVSHEQYF
TGTGCCAGCAGTCCGTTGGCGGGAGCGGTTTCCCACGAGCAGTACTTC
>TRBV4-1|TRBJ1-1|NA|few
CASSQDRQASTEAFF
TGCGCCAGCAGCCAAGATCGTCAGGCGAGCACTGAAGCTTTCTTT
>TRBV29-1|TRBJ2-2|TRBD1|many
CSAPGQDTGELFF
TGCAGCGCTCCGGGACAGGACACCGGGGAGCTGTTTTTT
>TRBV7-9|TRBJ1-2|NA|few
CASSLAGDGYGYTF
TGTGCCAGCAGCTTAGCGGGTGACGGGTATGGCTACACCTTC
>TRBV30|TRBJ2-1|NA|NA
CAWSGGPGNEQFF
TGTGCCTGGAGTGGGGGGCCCGGCAATGAGCAGTTCTTC
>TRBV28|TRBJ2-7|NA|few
CASTRDTYEQYF
TGTGCCAGCACCCGGGACACCTACGAGCAGTACTTC
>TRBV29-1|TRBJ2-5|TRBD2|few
CSVEFSTSGVRTQYF
TGCAGCGTTGAATTTTCGACTAGCGGTGTCAGGACCCAGTACTTC
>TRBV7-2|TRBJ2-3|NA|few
CASSRDEVADTQYF
TGTGCCAGCAGCCGGGATGAAGTGGCAGATACGCAGTATTTT
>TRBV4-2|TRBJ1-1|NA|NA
CASSQEWNGDTEAFF
TGTGCCAGCAGCCAAGAGTGGAACGGGGACACTGAAGCTTTCTTT
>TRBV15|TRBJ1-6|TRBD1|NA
CATRKQGITYNSPLHF
TGTGCCACCAGGAAACAGGGGATAACCTATAATTCACCCCTCCACTTT
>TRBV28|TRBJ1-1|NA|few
CASSSPHKNTEAFF
TGTGCCAGCAGCTCCCCCCACAAGAACACTGAAGCTTTCTTT
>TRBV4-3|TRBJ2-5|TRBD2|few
CASSQEGGAGVGETQYF
TGCGCCAGCAGCCAAGAGGGAGGAGCGGGAGTTGGGGAGACCCAGTACTTC
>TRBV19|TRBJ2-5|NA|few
CASSHEGDETQYF
TGTGCCAGTAGTCATGAGGGAGATGAGACCCAGTACTTC
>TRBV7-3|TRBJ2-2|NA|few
CASSSPSAGNTGELFF
TGTGCCAGCAGCTCCCCCTCTGCCGGGAACACCGGGGAGCTGTTTTTT
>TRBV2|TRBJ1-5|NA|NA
CASSAPPQPQHF
TGTGCCAGCAGCGCGCCCCCTCAGCCCCAGCATTTT
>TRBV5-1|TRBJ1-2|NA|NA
CASSPGAQGYGYTF
TGCGCCAGCAGCCCCGGCGCGCAGGGTTATGGCTACACCTTC
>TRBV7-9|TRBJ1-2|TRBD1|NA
CASSSDRLNDGYTF
TGTGCCAGCAGCTCGGACAGGTTGAACGATGGCTACACCTTC
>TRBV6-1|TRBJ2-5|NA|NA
CASKWKGIGETQYF
TGTGCCAGCAAGTGGAAGGGGATCGGAGAGACCCAGTACTTC
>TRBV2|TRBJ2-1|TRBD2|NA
CASSSASGGSYNEQFF
TGTGCCAGCAGTAGCGCTAGCGGGGGCTCCTACAATGAGCAGTTCTTC
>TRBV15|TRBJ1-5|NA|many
CATSRDGRGGSQHF
TGTGCCACCAGCAGAGATGGGAGGGGTGGATCCCAGCATTTT
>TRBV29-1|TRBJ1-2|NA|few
CSVGVGGYTF
TGCAGCGTTGGTGTCGGGGGCTACACCTTC
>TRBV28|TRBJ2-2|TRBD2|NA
CASSLAGGPTGELFF
TGTGCCAGCAGTTTAGCGGGGGGTCCCACCGGGGAGCTGTTTTTT
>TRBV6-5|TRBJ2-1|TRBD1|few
CASSRTGQGIRQFF
TGTGCCAGCAGTCGGACGGGACAGGGAATAAGGCAGTTCTTC
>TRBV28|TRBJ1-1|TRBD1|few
CASSSGQGETEAFF
TGTGCCAGCAGTTCTGGACAGGGAGAAACTGAAGCTTTCTTT
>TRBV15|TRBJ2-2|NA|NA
CATSSLPNTGELFF
TGTGCCACCAGCAGTCTACCGAACACCGGGGAGCTGTTTTTT